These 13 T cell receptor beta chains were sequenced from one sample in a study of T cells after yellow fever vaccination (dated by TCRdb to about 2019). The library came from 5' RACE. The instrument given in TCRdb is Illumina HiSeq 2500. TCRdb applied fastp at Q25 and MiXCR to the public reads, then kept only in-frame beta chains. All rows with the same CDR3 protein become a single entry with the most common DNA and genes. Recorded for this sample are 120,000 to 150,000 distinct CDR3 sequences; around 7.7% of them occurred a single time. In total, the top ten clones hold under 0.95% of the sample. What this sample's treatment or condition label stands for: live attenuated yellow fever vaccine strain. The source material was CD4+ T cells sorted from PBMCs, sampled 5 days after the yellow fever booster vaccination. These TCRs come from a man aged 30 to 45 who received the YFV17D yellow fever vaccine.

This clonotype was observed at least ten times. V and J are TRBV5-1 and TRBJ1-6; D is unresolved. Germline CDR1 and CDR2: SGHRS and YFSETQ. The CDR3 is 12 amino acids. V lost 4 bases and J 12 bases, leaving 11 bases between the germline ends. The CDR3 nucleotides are TGCGCCAGCAGCCTCTCATCGGGACCCCTCCACTTT. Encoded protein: CASSLSSGPLHF.

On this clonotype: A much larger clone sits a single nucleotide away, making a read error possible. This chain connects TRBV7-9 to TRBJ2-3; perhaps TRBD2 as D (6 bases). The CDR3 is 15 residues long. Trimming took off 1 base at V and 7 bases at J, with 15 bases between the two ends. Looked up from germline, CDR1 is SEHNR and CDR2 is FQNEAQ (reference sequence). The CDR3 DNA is TGTGCCAGCAGCTTAGGGCAGGGAGGCTCGTATACGCAGTATTTT. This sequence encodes CASSLGQGGSYTQYF.

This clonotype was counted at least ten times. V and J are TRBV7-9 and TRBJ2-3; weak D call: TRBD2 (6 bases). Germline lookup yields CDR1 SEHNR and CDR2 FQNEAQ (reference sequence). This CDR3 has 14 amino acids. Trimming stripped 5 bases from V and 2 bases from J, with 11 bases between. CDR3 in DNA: TGTGCCAGCAGCCTCCGGGACTTCACAGATACGCAGTATTTT. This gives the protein CASSLRDFTDTQYF.

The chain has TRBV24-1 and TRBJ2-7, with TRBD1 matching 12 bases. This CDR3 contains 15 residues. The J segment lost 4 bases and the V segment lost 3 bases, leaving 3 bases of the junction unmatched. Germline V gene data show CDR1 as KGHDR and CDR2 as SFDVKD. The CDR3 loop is CATSDPGQGAYEQYF. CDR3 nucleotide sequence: TGTGCCACCAGTGATCCGGGACAGGGGGCTTACGAGCAGTACTTC.

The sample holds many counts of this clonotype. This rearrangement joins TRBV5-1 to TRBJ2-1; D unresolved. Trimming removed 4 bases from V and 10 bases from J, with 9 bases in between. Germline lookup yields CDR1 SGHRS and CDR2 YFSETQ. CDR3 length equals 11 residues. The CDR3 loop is CASSGPTEQFF. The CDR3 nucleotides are TGCGCCAGCAGCGGGCCGACGGAGCAGTTCTTC.

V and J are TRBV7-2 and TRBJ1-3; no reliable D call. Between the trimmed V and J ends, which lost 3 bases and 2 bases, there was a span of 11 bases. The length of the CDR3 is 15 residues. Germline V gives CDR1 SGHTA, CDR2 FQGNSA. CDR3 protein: CASSFYTGAGNTIYF. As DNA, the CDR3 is TGTGCCAGCAGCTTCTATACCGGCGCTGGAAACACCATATATTTT.

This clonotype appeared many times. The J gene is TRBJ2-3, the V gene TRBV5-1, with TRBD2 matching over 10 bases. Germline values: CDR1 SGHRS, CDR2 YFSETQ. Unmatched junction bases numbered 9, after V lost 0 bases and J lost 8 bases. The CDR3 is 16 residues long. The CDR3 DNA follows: TGCGCCAGCAGCTTGGCCAGCGGGAGGGCCTTTGGTACGCAGTATTTT. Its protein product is CASSLASGRAFGTQYF.

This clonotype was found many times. CDR3 nucleotides: TGCGCCAGCAGCCCCGAGCCGGGTAGGGCGGAAGATACGCAGTATTTT. Translated: CASSPEPGRAEDTQYF. The chain employs TRBV5-1 and TRBJ2-3; D gene ambiguous. V was cut by 4 bases and J by 5 bases, with 20 bases left in between. The CDR3 has 16 residues. The germline CDR1 and CDR2 sequences are SGHRS and YFSETQ.

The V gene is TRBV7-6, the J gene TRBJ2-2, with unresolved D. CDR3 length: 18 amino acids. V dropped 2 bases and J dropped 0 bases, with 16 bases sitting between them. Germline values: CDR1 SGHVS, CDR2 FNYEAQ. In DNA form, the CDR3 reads TGTGCCAGCAGCTTACTCCCGAGTGGCTGGGCGAACACCGGGGAGCTGTTTTTT. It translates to CASSLLPSGWANTGELFF.

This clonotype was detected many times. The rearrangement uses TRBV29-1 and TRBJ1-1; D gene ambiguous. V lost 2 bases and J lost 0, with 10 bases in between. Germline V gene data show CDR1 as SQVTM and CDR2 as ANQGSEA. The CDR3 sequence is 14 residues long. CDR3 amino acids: CSVELGTVNTEAFF. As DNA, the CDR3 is TGCAGCGTTGAATTGGGTACGGTGAACACTGAAGCTTTCTTT.

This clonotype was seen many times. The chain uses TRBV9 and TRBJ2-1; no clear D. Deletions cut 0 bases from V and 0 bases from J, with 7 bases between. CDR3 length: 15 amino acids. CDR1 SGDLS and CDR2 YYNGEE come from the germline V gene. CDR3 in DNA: TGTGCCAGCAGCGTAGAGATAGGCTCCTACAATGAGCAGTTCTTC. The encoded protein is CASSVEIGSYNEQFF.

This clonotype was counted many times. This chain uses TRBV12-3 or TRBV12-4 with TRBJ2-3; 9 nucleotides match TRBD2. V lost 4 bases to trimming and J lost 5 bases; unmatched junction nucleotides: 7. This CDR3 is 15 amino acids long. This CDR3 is CASSYFLAGVDTQYF. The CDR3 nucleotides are TGTGCCAGCAGTTACTTCTTAGCGGGAGTAGATACGCAGTATTTT.

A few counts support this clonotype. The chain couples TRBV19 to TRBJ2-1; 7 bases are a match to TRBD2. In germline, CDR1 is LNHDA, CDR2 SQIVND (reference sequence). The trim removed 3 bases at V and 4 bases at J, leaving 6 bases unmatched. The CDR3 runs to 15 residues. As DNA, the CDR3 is TGTGCCAGTAGTATGTCGAGCGGGGATTACAATGAGCAGTTCTTC. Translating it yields CASSMSSGDYNEQFF.